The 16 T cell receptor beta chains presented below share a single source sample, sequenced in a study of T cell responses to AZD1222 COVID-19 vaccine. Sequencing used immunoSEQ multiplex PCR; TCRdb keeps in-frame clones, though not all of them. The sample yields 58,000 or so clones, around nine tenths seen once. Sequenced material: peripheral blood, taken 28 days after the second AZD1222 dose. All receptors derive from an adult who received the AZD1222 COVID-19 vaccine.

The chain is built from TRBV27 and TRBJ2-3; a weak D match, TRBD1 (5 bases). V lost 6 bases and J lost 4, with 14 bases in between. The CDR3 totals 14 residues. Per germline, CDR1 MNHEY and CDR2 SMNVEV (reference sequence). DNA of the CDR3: TGTGCCAGCAGCTCCCGATGGGGCCCAGATACGCAGTATTTT. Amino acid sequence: CASSSRWGPDTQYF.

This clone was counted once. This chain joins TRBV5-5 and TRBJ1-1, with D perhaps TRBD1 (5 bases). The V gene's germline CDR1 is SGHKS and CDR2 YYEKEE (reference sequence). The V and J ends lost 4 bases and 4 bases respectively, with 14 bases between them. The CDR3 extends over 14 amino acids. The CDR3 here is CASSVGTAGTEAFF. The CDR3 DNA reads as TGTGCCAGCAGCGTCGGGACCGCGGGCACTGAAGCTTTCTTT.

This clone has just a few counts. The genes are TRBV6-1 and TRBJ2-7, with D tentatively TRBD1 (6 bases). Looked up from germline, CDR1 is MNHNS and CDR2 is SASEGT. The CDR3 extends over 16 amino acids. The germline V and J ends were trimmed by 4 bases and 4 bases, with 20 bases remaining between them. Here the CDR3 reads CASSAEFTGFVYEQYF. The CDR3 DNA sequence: TGTGCCAGCAGTGCAGAGTTTACAGGGTTTGTTTACGAGCAGTACTTC.

Here the CDR3 reads CASSLARSGLNTGELFF. The CDR3 nucleotides read TGTGCCAGCAGCTTAGCGCGGTCCGGGCTGAACACCGGGGAGCTGTTTTTT. V and J are TRBV11-1 and TRBJ2-2, with D hard to call. CDR3 length equals 17 residues. Germline V gives CDR1 SGHAT, CDR2 FQDESV (reference sequence). V was clipped by 0 bases and J by 1 base, with 12 bases between them.

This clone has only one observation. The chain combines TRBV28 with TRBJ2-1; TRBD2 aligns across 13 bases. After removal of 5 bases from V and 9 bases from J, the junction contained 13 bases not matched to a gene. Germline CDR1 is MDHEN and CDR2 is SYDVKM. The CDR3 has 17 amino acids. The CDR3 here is CASSASTSGRARSEQFF. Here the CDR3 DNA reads TGTGCCAGCAGTGCCTCAACTAGCGGGAGGGCGAGGAGTGAGCAGTTCTTC.

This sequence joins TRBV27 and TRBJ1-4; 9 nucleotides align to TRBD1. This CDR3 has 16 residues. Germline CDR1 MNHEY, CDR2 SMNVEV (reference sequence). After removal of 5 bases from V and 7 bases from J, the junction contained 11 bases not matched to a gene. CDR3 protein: CASSPETGTGSEKLFF. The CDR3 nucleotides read TGTGCCAGCAGTCCTGAAACCGGGACAGGGAGTGAAAAACTGTTTTTT.

CDR3 region: CASSPVGQDGANVLTF. CDR3 bases: TGCGCCAGCAGCCCCGTCGGGCAAGATGGGGCCAACGTCCTGACTTTC. J is TRBJ2-6 and V is TRBV5-1; D not certain. Deletions cut 4 bases from V and 3 bases from J, with 14 bases between. The germline V gene encodes CDR1 SGHRS and CDR2 YFSETQ. The CDR3 spans 16 residues.

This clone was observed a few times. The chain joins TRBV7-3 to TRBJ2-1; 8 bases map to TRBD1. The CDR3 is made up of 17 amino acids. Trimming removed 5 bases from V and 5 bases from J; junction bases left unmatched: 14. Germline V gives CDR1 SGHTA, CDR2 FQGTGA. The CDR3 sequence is CASSRFGQGTEHNEQFF. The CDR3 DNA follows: TGTGCCAGCAGCCGTTTTGGACAGGGTACAGAGCACAATGAGCAGTTCTTC.

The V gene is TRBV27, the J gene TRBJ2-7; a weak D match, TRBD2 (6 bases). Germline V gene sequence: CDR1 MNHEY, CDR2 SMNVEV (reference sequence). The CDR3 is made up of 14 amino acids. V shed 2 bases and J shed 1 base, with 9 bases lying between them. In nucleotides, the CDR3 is TGTGCCAGCAGTTTACGGGGGTTATCCTACGAGCAGTACTTC. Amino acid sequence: CASSLRGLSYEQYF.

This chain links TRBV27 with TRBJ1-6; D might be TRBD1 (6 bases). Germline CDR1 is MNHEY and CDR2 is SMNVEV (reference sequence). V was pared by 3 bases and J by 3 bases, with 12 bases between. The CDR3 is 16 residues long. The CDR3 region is CASSFGRGIYNSPLHF. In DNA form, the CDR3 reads TGTGCCAGCAGTTTTGGCAGGGGTATCTATAATTCACCCCTCCACTTT.

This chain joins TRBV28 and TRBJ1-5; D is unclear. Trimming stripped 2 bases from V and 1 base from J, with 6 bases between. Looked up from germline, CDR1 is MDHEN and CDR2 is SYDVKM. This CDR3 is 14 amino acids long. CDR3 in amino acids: CASSLGRSNQPQHF. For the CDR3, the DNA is TGTGCCAGCAGTTTAGGCAGGAGCAATCAGCCCCAGCATTTT.

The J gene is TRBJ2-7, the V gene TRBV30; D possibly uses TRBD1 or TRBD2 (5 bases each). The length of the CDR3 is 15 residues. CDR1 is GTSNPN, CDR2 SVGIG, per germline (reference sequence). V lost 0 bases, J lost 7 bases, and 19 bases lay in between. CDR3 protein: CAWSVRGAGSREQYF. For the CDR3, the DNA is TGTGCCTGGAGTGTACGAGGGGCCGGGTCTCGTGAGCAGTACTTC.

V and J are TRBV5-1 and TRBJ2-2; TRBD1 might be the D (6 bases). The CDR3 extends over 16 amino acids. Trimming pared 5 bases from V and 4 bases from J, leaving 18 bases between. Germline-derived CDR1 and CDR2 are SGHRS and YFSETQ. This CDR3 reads CASSLTDSSSTGELFF. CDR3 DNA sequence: TGCGCCAGCAGTCTTACGGACAGCAGTTCCACCGGGGAGCTGTTTTTT.

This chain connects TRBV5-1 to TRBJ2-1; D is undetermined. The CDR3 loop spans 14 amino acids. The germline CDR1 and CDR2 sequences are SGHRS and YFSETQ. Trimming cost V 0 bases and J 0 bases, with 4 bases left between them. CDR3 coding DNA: TGCGCCAGCAGCTTGGGTGTCTCCTACAATGAGCAGTTCTTC. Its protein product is CASSLGVSYNEQFF.

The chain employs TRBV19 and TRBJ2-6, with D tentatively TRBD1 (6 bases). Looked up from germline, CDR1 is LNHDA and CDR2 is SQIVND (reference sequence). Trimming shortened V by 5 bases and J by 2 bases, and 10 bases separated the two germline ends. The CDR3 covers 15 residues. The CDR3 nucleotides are TGTGCCAGTAGTGTCAGGGGTACTGGGGCCAACGTCCTGACTTTC. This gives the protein CASSVRGTGANVLTF.

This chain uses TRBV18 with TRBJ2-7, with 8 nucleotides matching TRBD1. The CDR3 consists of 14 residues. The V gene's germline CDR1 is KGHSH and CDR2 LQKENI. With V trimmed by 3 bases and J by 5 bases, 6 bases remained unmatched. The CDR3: CASSPGQGTHEQYF. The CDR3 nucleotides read TGTGCCAGCTCACCTGGACAGGGAACCCACGAGCAGTACTTC.